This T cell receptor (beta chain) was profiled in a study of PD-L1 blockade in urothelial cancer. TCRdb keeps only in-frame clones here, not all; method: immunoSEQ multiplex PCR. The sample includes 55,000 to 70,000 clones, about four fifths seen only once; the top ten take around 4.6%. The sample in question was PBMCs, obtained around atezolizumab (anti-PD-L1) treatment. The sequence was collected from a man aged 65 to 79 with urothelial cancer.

This CDR3 is CSAGTSLDTGELFF. DNA of the CDR3: TGCAGCGCCGGGACTAGCCTGGACACCGGGGAGCTGTTTTTT. The chain has TRBV29-1 and TRBJ2-2, with 9 bases identical to TRBD2. From germline, CDR1 is SQVTM and CDR2 ANQGSEA. The ends lost 7 bases at V and 3 bases at J; junction bases unmatched: 6. This CDR3 is 14 amino acids long.